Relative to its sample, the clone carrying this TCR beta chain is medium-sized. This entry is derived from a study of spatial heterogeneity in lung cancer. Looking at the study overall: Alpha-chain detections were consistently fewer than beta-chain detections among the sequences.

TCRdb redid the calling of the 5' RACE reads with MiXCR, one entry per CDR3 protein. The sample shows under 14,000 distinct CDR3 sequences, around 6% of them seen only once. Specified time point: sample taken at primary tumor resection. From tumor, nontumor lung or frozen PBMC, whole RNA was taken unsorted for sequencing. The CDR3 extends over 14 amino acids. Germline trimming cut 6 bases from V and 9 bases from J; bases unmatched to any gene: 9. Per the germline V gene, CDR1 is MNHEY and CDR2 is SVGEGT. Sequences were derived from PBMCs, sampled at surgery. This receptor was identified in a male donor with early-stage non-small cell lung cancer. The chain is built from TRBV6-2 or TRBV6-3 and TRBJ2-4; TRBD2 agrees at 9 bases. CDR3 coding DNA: TGTGCCAGCAGCTCAACTAGCGGGTTTAGCATTCAGTACTTC. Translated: CASSSTSGFSIQYF.